This is a list of T cell receptor beta chains from one sample in a study of blood T cell repertoires in COVID-19. This table comes from immunoSEQ multiplex PCR, and its TCRdb copy is limited to in-frame clones, with some not included. The sample yields over 60,000 clones, roughly 77% seen once. Sequenced material: peripheral blood. Every receptor here comes from a human donor in a cohort sampled during active COVID-19. CDR3s include the opening cysteine and the closing phenylalanine or tryptophan. A D gene is named only where the DNA matches it firmly. Clone size is given for some rows only: seen once, a few or many times, or a class if the clone is expanded.

d_call: TRBD1; j_call: TRBJ2-7; v_call: TRBV19; clone_size: .; cdr3_aa: CASSIASGTGGSSTYPRQYF; cdr3_nt: TGTGCCAGTAGTATCGCCTCCGGGACAGGGGGCTCCAGTACGTATCCGAGGCAGTACTTC
d_call: TRBD1; j_call: TRBJ1-6; v_call: TRBV2; clone_size: .; cdr3_aa: CASSWGQTLNSPLHF; cdr3_nt: TGTGCCAGCAGTTGGGGACAGACACTGAATTCACCCCTCCACTTT
d_call: TRBD2; j_call: TRBJ2-2; v_call: TRBV28; clone_size: .; cdr3_aa: CASRRDYNTGELFF; cdr3_nt: TGTGCCAGCAGAAGGGACTACAACACCGGGGAGCTGTTTTTT
d_call: TRBD1; j_call: TRBJ1-1; v_call: TRBV11-2; clone_size: .; cdr3_aa: CASSLGALRTGGWNTEAFF; cdr3_nt: TGTGCCAGCAGCTTAGGGGCTTTGAGGACAGGGGGCTGGAACACTGAAGCTTTCTTT
d_call: TRBD1; j_call: TRBJ2-3; v_call: TRBV3-1/TRBV3-2; clone_size: .; cdr3_aa: CASSLGSGQLTDTQYF; cdr3_nt: TGTGCCAGCAGCCTCGGTTCGGGACAGCTCACAGATACGCAGTATTTT
d_call: TRBD2; j_call: TRBJ2-1; v_call: TRBV4-2; clone_size: .; cdr3_aa: CASSPQQREAFNEQFF; cdr3_nt: TGTGCCAGCAGCCCCCAACAGCGGGAAGCCTTCAATGAGCAGTTCTTC
d_call: .; j_call: TRBJ2-5; v_call: TRBV6-1; clone_size: .; cdr3_aa: CASSEVNSLGTQYF; cdr3_nt: TGTGCCAGCAGTGAAGTTAATAGCCTAGGGACCCAGTACTTC
d_call: .; j_call: TRBJ1-3; v_call: TRBV19; clone_size: .; cdr3_aa: CASPSPGGNTIYF; cdr3_nt: TGTGCCAGTCCGTCCCCGGGAGGAAACACCATATATTTT
d_call: TRBD1; j_call: TRBJ2-3; v_call: TRBV19; clone_size: .; cdr3_aa: CASRQGAGDTQYF; cdr3_nt: TGTGCCAGCCGACAGGGGGCAGGGGATACGCAGTATTTT
d_call: .; j_call: TRBJ1-4; v_call: TRBV25-1; clone_size: .; cdr3_aa: CASSDVLKGQANEKLFF; cdr3_nt: TGTGCCAGCAGTGACGTCTTGAAGGGGCAGGCTAATGAAAAACTGTTTTTT
d_call: TRBD2; j_call: TRBJ2-3; v_call: TRBV9; clone_size: .; cdr3_aa: CASSVVGLAGVSDTQYF; cdr3_nt: TGTGCCAGCAGCGTAGTGGGGCTAGCGGGAGTGTCAGATACGCAGTATTTT
d_call: TRBD1; j_call: TRBJ2-6; v_call: TRBV19; clone_size: .; cdr3_aa: CASSGDRAGANVLTF; cdr3_nt: TGTGCCAGTAGCGGCGACAGGGCCGGGGCCAACGTCCTGACTTTC
d_call: .; j_call: TRBJ1-5; v_call: TRBV19; clone_size: .; cdr3_aa: CASSIQYSNQPQHF; cdr3_nt: TGTGCCAGTAGTATCCAGTATAGCAATCAGCCCCAGCATTTT
d_call: .; j_call: TRBJ2-2; v_call: TRBV18; clone_size: .; cdr3_aa: CASSQTEFTGELFF; cdr3_nt: TGTGCCAGCTCGCAGACAGAGTTCACCGGGGAGCTGTTTTTT
d_call: TRBD2; j_call: TRBJ2-4; v_call: TRBV14; clone_size: .; cdr3_aa: CASSRGTSGISLAKNIQYF; cdr3_nt: TGTGCCAGCAGCCGGGGGACTAGCGGGATCTCACTAGCCAAAAACATTCAGTACTTC
d_call: TRBD2; j_call: TRBJ2-7; v_call: TRBV27; clone_size: .; cdr3_aa: CASSSPTSGRYEQYF; cdr3_nt: TGTGCCAGCAGTTCCCCGACTAGCGGGCGGTACGAGCAGTACTTC
d_call: TRBD2; j_call: TRBJ2-1; v_call: TRBV24-1; clone_size: .; cdr3_aa: CATSGQRGSYNEQFF; cdr3_nt: TGTGCCACCAGTGGTCAGCGGGGCTCCTACAATGAGCAGTTCTTC
d_call: .; j_call: TRBJ1-4; v_call: TRBV5-6; clone_size: once; cdr3_aa: CASSFGGWNEKLFF; cdr3_nt: TGTGCCAGCAGCTTCGGGGGATGGAATGAAAAACTGTTTTTT
d_call: .; j_call: TRBJ2-1; v_call: TRBV6-6; clone_size: .; cdr3_aa: CASSSGSYNEQFF; cdr3_nt: TGTGCCAGCAGTTCCGGTTCCTACAATGAGCAGTTCTTC
d_call: TRBD2; j_call: TRBJ2-3; v_call: TRBV18; clone_size: .; cdr3_aa: CASSRLPGRLHDTQYF; cdr3_nt: TGTGCCAGCTCCCGACTACCCGGGAGGCTCCATGATACGCAGTATTTT
d_call: TRBD2; j_call: TRBJ2-7; v_call: TRBV27; clone_size: .; cdr3_aa: CASSLILGGYEQYF; cdr3_nt: TGTGCCAGCAGTTTAATCCTGGGGGGGTACGAGCAGTACTTC
d_call: .; j_call: TRBJ1-2; v_call: TRBV5-6; clone_size: .; cdr3_aa: CASSLNQKSYGYTF; cdr3_nt: TGTGCCAGCAGCTTGAACCAGAAAAGCTATGGCTACACCTTC
d_call: .; j_call: TRBJ2-1; v_call: TRBV24-1; clone_size: .; cdr3_aa: CATSDLNEQFF; cdr3_nt: TGTGCCACCAGTGACCTCAATGAGCAGTTCTTC
d_call: TRBD2; j_call: TRBJ2-3; v_call: TRBV14; clone_size: .; cdr3_aa: CASSQASGLAQYF; cdr3_nt: TGTGCCAGCAGCCAGGCTAGCGGGTTGGCGCAGTATTTT
d_call: .; j_call: TRBJ2-7; v_call: TRBV28; clone_size: .; cdr3_aa: CASRPGTTSYEQYF; cdr3_nt: TGTGCCAGCAGACCCGGGACAACCTCCTACGAGCAGTACTTC
d_call: TRBD2; j_call: TRBJ2-1; v_call: TRBV6-4; clone_size: few; cdr3_aa: CASSPGLAADEQFF; cdr3_nt: TGTGCCAGCAGTCCTGGACTAGCAGCGGATGAGCAGTTCTTC
d_call: .; j_call: TRBJ2-1; v_call: TRBV5-6; clone_size: .; cdr3_aa: CASSLAGGSNEQFF; cdr3_nt: TGTGCCAGCAGCTTGGCAGGGGGGAGCAATGAGCAGTTCTTC
d_call: .; j_call: TRBJ1-1; v_call: TRBV7-9; clone_size: .; cdr3_aa: CASSLGGQLEAFF; cdr3_nt: TGTGCCAGCAGCTTAGGGGGGCAGCTTGAAGCTTTCTTT
d_call: .; j_call: TRBJ1-1; v_call: TRBV15; clone_size: few; cdr3_aa: CATSRDIGSMNTEAFF; cdr3_nt: TGTGCCACCAGCAGAGATATCGGGAGCATGAACACTGAAGCTTTCTTT
d_call: .; j_call: TRBJ1-1; v_call: TRBV28; clone_size: .; cdr3_aa: CASSPGGASMNTEAFF; cdr3_nt: TGTGCCAGCAGTCCGGGGGGGGCCTCTATGAACACTGAAGCTTTCTTT
d_call: .; j_call: TRBJ1-5; v_call: TRBV19; clone_size: .; cdr3_aa: CASTEGGGSNQPQHF; cdr3_nt: TGTGCCAGTACGGAGGGTGGGGGAAGCAATCAGCCCCAGCATTTT
d_call: TRBD1; j_call: TRBJ2-2; v_call: TRBV3-1/TRBV3-2; clone_size: .; cdr3_aa: CASSRLGTDTGELFF; cdr3_nt: TGTGCCAGCAGCCGACTTGGGACAGACACCGGGGAGCTGTTTTTT
d_call: .; j_call: TRBJ1-2; v_call: TRBV1; clone_size: .; cdr3_aa: CTSRGGNYGYTF; cdr3_nt: TGCACCAGCAGGGGGGGTAACTATGGCTACACCTTC
d_call: .; j_call: TRBJ2-7; v_call: TRBV5-6; clone_size: once; cdr3_aa: CASSADFYEQYF; cdr3_nt: TGTGCCAGCAGCGCAGACTTCTACGAGCAGTACTTC
d_call: .; j_call: TRBJ2-1; v_call: TRBV24-1; clone_size: .; cdr3_aa: CATGHEGEQFF; cdr3_nt: TGTGCCACTGGTCACGAGGGTGAGCAGTTCTTC
d_call: .; j_call: TRBJ2-2; v_call: TRBV7-8; clone_size: few; cdr3_aa: CASSLAEQGGANTGELFF; cdr3_nt: TGTGCCAGCAGCTTAGCAGAACAGGGAGGGGCGAACACCGGGGAGCTGTTTTTT